This TCR beta chain was found in a study of CD8+ T cells in alopecia areata. Findings and caveats of the study: Patients showed less clear TCR sequence sharing than mice, possibly partly because of HLA diversity. Affected scalp, especially in alopecia totalis/universalis, had a higher clonality than normal scalp did. Normal skin's resident alphabeta T cells are sequenced alongside lesional scalp T cells.

cDNA reverse transcribed from extracted RNA served as the sequencing template. TCRdb's copy holds only in-frame clones and misses some; the assay was immunoSEQ multiplex PCR. This sample has around 250,000 clones, with 67% found just once. Between the trimmed V and J ends, which lost 0 bases and 6 bases, there was a span of 5 bases. The CDR3 spans 11 residues. Germline CDR1 and CDR2: GTSNPN and SVGIG (reference sequence). In regard to this clone: Antigen specificity is unknown.

Lesional scalp punch biopsies and peripheral blood came from alopecia areata patients. The origin of this receptor is a human donor with alopecia areata. This sample comprised CD4+ T cells sorted from blood, obtained at week 0. This sequence joins TRBV30 and TRBJ1-2, with D hard to call. The CDR3 region has the DNA TGTGCCTGGAGTGTGGCCGATGGCTACACCTTC. This codes for CAWSVADGYTF.